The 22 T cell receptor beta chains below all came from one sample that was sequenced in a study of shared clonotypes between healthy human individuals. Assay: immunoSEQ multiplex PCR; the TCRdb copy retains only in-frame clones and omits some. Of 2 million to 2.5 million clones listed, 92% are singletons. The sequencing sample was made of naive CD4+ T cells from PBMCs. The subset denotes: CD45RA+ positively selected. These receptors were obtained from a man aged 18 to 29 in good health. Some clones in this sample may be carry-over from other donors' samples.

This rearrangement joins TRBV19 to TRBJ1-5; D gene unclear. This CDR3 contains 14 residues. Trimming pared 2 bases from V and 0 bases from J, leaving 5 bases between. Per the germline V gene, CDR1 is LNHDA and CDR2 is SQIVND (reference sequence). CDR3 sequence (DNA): TGTGCCAGTAGTATACTGCCTAGCAATCAGCCCCAGCATTTT. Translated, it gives CASSILPSNQPQHF.

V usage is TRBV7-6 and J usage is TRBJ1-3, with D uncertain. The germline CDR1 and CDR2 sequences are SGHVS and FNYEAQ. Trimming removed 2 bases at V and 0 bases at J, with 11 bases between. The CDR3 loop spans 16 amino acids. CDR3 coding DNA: TGTGCCAGCAGCTTATTCAGCCGTGACTCTGGAAACACCATATATTTT. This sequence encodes CASSLFSRDSGNTIYF.

The CDR3 nucleotides are TGTGCCAGCAGCCTAGTTCACGGCCCCTCCTACGAGCAGTACTTC. Translating it yields CASSLVHGPSYEQYF. The chain carries TRBV7-2 and TRBJ2-7; D unclear. CDR3 size: 15 residues. V was shortened by 5 bases and J by 0 bases, with 14 bases between the two germline ends. Germline lookup yields CDR1 SGHTA and CDR2 FQGNSA.

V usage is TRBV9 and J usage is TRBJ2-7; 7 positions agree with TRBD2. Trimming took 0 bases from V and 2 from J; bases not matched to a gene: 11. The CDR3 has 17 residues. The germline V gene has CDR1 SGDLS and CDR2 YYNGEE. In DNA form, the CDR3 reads TGTGCCAGCAGCGTAGGGATGACTAGCTCTAGGCCCTACGAGCAGTACTTC. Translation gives CASSVGMTSSRPYEQYF. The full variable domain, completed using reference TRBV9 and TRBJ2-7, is DSGVTQTPKHLITATGQRVTLRCSPRSGDLSVYWYQQSLDQGLQFLIQYYNGEERAKGNILERFSAQQFPDLHSELNLSSLELGDSALYFCASSVGMTSSRPYEQYFGPGTRLTVT.

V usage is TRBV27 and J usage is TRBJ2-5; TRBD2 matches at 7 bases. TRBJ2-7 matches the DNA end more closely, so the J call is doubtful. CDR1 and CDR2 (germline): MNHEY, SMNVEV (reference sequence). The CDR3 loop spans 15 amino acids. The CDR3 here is CASSRRLTSRYEQYF. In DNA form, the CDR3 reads TGTGCCAGCAGCCGACGATTGACTAGCCGCTACGAGCAGTACTTC.

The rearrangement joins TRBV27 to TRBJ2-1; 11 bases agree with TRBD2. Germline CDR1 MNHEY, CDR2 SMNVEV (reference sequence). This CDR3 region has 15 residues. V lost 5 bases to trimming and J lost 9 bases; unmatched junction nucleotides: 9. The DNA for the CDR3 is TGTGCCAGCAGTCCGATCTTTAGCGGGAGGGGTGAGCAGTTCTTC. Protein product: CASSPIFSGRGEQFF.

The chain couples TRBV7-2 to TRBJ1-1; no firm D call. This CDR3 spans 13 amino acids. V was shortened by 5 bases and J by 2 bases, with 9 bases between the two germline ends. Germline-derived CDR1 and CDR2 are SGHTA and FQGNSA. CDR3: CASSASHNTEAFF. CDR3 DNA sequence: TGTGCCAGCAGCGCATCACATAACACTGAAGCTTTCTTT.

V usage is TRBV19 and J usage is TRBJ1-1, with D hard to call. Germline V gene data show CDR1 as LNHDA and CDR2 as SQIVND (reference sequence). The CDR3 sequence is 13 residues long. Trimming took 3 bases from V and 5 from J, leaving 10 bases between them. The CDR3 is CASSIAKDTEAFF. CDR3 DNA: TGTGCCAGTAGTATCGCCAAAGATACTGAAGCTTTCTTT.

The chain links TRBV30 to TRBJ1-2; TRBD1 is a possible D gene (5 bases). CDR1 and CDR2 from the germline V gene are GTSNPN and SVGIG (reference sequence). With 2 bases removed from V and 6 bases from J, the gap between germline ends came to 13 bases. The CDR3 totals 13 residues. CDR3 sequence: CAWSSGDLNGYTF. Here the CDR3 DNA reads TGTGCCTGGAGTTCCGGGGACCTTAATGGCTACACCTTC.

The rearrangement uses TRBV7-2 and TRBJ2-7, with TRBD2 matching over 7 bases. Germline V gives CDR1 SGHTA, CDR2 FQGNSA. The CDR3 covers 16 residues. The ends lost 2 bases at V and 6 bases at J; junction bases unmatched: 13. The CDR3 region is CASSLLGRAGDGEQYF. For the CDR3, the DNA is TGTGCCAGCAGCTTATTGGGTCGGGCGGGGGACGGCGAGCAGTACTTC.

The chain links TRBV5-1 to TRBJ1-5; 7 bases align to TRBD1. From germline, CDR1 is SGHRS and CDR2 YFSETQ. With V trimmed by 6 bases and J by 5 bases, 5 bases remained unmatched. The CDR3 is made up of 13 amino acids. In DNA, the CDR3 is TGCGCCAGCAAGACAGGGCCCCATCAGCCCCAGCATTTT. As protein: CASKTGPHQPQHF.

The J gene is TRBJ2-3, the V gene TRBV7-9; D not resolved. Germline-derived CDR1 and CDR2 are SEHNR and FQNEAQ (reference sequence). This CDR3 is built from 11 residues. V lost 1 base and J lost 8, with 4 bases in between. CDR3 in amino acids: CASSLGGTQYF. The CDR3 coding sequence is TGTGCCAGCAGCTTAGGAGGTACGCAGTATTTT.

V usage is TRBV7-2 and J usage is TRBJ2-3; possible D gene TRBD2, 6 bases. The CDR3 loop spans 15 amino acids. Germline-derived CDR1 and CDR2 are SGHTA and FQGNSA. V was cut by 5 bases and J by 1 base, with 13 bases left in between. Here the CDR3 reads CASSPPGLRTDTQYF. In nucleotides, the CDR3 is TGTGCCAGCAGCCCGCCGGGACTCCGCACAGATACGCAGTATTTT.

This CDR3 is CASSTSGTANEKLFF. The CDR3 nucleotides are TGTGCCAGCAGCACCTCCGGGACAGCTAATGAAAAACTGTTTTTT. The chain has TRBV28 and TRBJ1-4; 7 positions match TRBD1. From germline, CDR1 is MDHEN and CDR2 SYDVKM. The CDR3 loop spans 15 amino acids. V gave up 6 bases and J gave up 3 bases; unmatched junction bases: 7. The variable domain in full, completed from reference TRBV28 and TRBJ1-4, reads DVKVTQSSRYLVKRTGEKVFLECVQDMDHENMFWYRQDPGLGLRLIYFSYDVKMKEKGDIPEGYSVSREKKERFSLILESASTNQTSMYLCASSTSGTANEKLFFGSGTQLSVL.

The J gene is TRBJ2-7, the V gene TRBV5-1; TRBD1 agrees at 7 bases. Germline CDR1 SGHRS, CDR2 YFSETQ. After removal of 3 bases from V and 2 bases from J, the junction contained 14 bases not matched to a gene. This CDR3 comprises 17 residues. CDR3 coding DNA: TGCGCCAGCAGCTGGGGGATCGGGACAGAGATGACCTACGAGCAGTACTTC. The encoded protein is CASSWGIGTEMTYEQYF.

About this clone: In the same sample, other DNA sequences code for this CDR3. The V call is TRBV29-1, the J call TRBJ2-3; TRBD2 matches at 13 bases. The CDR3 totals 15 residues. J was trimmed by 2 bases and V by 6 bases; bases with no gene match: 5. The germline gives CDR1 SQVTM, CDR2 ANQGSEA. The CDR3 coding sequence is TGCAGCGTGGCGGGACTAGCGGGACCCACAGATACGCAGTATTTT. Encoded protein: CSVAGLAGPTDTQYF.

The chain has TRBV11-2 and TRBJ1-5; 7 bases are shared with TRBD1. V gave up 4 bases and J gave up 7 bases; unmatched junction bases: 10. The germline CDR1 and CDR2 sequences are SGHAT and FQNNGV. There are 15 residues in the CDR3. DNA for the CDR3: TGTGCCAGCAGCTCCTCAGACAGGGCGGAGCAGCCCCAGCATTTT. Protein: CASSSSDRAEQPQHF. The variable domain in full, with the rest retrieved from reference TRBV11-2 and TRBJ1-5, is EAGVAQSPRYKIIEKRQSVAFWCNPISGHATLYWYQQILGQGPKLLIQFQNNGVVDDSQLPKDRFSAERLKGVDSTLKIQPAKLEDSAVYLCASSSSDRAEQPQHFGDGTRLSIL.

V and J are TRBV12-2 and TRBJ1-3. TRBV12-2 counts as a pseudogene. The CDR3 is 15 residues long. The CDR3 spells CASRFYSYSRNTIYF. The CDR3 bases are TGTGCAAGTCGCTTCTACTCATACTCGAGAAACACCATATATTTT.

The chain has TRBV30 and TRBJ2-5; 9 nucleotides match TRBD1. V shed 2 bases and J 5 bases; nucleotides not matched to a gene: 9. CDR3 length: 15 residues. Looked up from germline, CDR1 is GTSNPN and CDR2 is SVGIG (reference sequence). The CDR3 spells CAWSLSTGGWETQYF. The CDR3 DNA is TGTGCCTGGAGTTTGAGCACAGGGGGCTGGGAGACCCAGTACTTC.

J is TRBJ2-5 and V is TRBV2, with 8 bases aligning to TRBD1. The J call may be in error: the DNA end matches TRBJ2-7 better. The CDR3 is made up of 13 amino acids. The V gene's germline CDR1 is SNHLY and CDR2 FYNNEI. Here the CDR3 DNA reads TGTGCCAGCAGTGAGGACAGGGTGGGCGAGCAGTACTTC. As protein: CASSEDRVGEQYF.

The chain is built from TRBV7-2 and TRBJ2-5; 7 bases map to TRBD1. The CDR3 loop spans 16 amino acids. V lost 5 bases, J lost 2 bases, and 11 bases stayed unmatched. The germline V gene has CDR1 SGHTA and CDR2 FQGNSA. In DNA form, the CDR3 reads TGTGCCAGCAGCCGGCGGACAGGCTCACCTCAAGAGACCCAGTACTTC. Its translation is CASSRRTGSPQETQYF.

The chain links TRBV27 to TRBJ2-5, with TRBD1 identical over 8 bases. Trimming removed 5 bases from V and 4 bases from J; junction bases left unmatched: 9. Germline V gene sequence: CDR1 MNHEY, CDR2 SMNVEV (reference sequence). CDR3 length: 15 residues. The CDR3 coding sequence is TGTGCCAGCAGTGAATGGACAGGGCCCCCAGAGACCCAGTACTTC. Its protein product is CASSEWTGPPETQYF.